The rows below give T cell receptor beta chains drawn from one sample of a study of CD8 T cells in ankylosing spondylitis. TCRdb re-analysed the 5' RACE reads in MiXCR, keeping a single row per CDR3 protein. The sample has about 350,000 distinct CDR3 sequences, roughly 20% seen once. Sequencing input: blood, either unsorted or a sorted T cell fraction (not recorded which). The receptors come from a male donor with ankylosing spondylitis or in good health (not recorded which). The CDR3 runs from the conserved cysteine through the conserved F or W. The D gene is left open where the match is weak. A clone size is listed for some rows: how often the clone was seen (once, few, many), or a class if it is expanded.

clone size: NA
J gene: TRBJ2-7
V gene: TRBV6-6
D gene: NA
CDR3 DNA: TGTGCCAGCAGTTACGGAGACGAGCAGTACTTC
CDR3 protein: CASSYGDEQYF

clone size: NA
J gene: TRBJ2-3
V gene: TRBV9
D gene: NA
CDR3 DNA: TGTGCCAGCAGCGTAGCCGGGTACACAGATACGCAGTATTTT
CDR3 protein: CASSVAGYTDTQYF

clone size: many
J gene: TRBJ2-2
V gene: TRBV12-3/TRBV12-4
D gene: NA
CDR3 DNA: TGTGCCAGCAGTCCCCCTCCCCCGAACACCGGGGAGCTGTTTTTT
CDR3 protein: CASSPPPPNTGELFF

clone size: NA
J gene: TRBJ2-7
V gene: TRBV5-5
D gene: NA
CDR3 DNA: TGTGCCAGCAGCCGCGACAGGGAGGATTCATACGAGCAGTACTTC
CDR3 protein: CASSRDREDSYEQYF

clone size: NA
J gene: TRBJ2-7
V gene: TRBV4-2
D gene: NA
CDR3 DNA: TGTGCCAGCAGCCCGGGGGCGGGGTCCTCCTACGAGCAGTACTTC
CDR3 protein: CASSPGAGSSYEQYF

clone size: few
J gene: TRBJ2-2
V gene: TRBV6-1
D gene: NA
CDR3 DNA: TGTGCCAGCAGTGAACCCGTGGTGGGGGAGCTGTTTTTT
CDR3 protein: CASSEPVVGELFF

clone size: few
J gene: TRBJ2-7
V gene: TRBV12-3/TRBV12-4
D gene: NA
CDR3 DNA: TGTGCCAGCAGCCCCCCGCTGTACTTC
CDR3 protein: CASSPPLYF

clone size: NA
J gene: TRBJ2-5
V gene: TRBV4-1
D gene: NA
CDR3 DNA: TGCGCCAGCAGCCACCCCGGACAGCGTAATCAAGAGACCCAGTACTTC
CDR3 protein: CASSHPGQRNQETQYF

clone size: NA
J gene: TRBJ2-7
V gene: TRBV20-1
D gene: TRBD1
CDR3 DNA: TGCAGTGCTTTCTCCCCCGCCGGGACAGATTACGAGCAGTACTTC
CDR3 protein: CSAFSPAGTDYEQYF

clone size: NA
J gene: TRBJ1-5
V gene: TRBV28
D gene: NA
CDR3 DNA: TGTGCCAGCAGTTTCTGGGGATCCGATCAGCCCCAGCATTTT
CDR3 protein: CASSFWGSDQPQHF

clone size: NA
J gene: TRBJ2-1
V gene: TRBV6-2/TRBV6-3
D gene: NA
CDR3 DNA: TGTGCCAGCAGCTCTTCAGACGGAACCTCCTACAATGAGCAGTTCTTC
CDR3 protein: CASSSSDGTSYNEQFF

clone size: few
J gene: TRBJ1-5
V gene: TRBV5-1
D gene: TRBD1
CDR3 DNA: TGCGCCAGCAAATCCGGGACAGGGGGCAATCAGCCCCAGCATTTT
CDR3 protein: CASKSGTGGNQPQHF

clone size: few
J gene: TRBJ2-1
V gene: TRBV10-3
D gene: TRBD1
CDR3 DNA: TGTGCCATCATCCCAGGACAGGGACACAATGAGCAGTTCTTC
CDR3 protein: CAIIPGQGHNEQFF

clone size: NA
J gene: TRBJ2-7
V gene: TRBV16
D gene: NA
CDR3 DNA: TGTGCCAGCAGCCACCCCGACACCTCCTACGAGCAGTACTTC
CDR3 protein: CASSHPDTSYEQYF

clone size: NA
J gene: TRBJ1-1
V gene: TRBV20-1
D gene: NA
CDR3 DNA: TGCAGTGCAAGGACAGAGGGCTACACTGAAGCTTTCTTT
CDR3 protein: CSARTEGYTEAFF

clone size: few
J gene: TRBJ2-7
V gene: TRBV7-6
D gene: TRBD1
CDR3 DNA: TGTGCCAGCAGCTTAGGGGGACAGGGGTTCCACGAGCAGTACTTC
CDR3 protein: CASSLGGQGFHEQYF

clone size: few
J gene: TRBJ1-2
V gene: TRBV28
D gene: NA
CDR3 DNA: TGTGCCAGCACCAACCCCCGGGGCAGAAACTATGGCTACACCTTC
CDR3 protein: CASTNPRGRNYGYTF

clone size: few
J gene: TRBJ2-7
V gene: TRBV11-2
D gene: NA
CDR3 DNA: TGTGCCAGCAGCTCCCGGGCGTCCTACGAGCAGTACTTC
CDR3 protein: CASSSRASYEQYF

clone size: NA
J gene: TRBJ2-2
V gene: TRBV5-1
D gene: NA
CDR3 DNA: TGCGCCAGCACAGACAGGAACACCGGGGAGCTGTTTTTT
CDR3 protein: CASTDRNTGELFF

clone size: few
J gene: TRBJ1-4
V gene: TRBV12-3/TRBV12-4
D gene: NA
CDR3 DNA: TGTGCCAGCAGTGGCCCGGGTGTGACTAATGAAAAACTGTTTTTT
CDR3 protein: CASSGPGVTNEKLFF

clone size: few
J gene: TRBJ2-1
V gene: TRBV4-2
D gene: NA
CDR3 DNA: TGTGCCAGCAGCCAAGAAATGTTGTCCGGTGAGCAGTTCTTC
CDR3 protein: CASSQEMLSGEQFF

clone size: few
J gene: TRBJ2-5
V gene: TRBV6-1
D gene: NA
CDR3 DNA: TGTGCCAGCAGTCCCGGGGGACAGCAAGAGACCCAGTACTTC
CDR3 protein: CASSPGGQQETQYF

clone size: NA
J gene: TRBJ2-7
V gene: TRBV4-2
D gene: TRBD1
CDR3 DNA: TGTGCCAGCAGCCTATACAGGGGTGTGGAGCAGTACTTC
CDR3 protein: CASSLYRGVEQYF

clone size: NA
J gene: TRBJ1-5
V gene: TRBV2
D gene: NA
CDR3 DNA: TGTGCCAGCAGTGAAGGCTTGGCCATCCGTCAGCCCCAGCATTTT
CDR3 protein: CASSEGLAIRQPQHF

clone size: few
J gene: TRBJ2-1
V gene: TRBV24-1
D gene: NA
CDR3 DNA: TGTGCCACCAGTGAGGGGGGACAGTACAATGAGCAGTTCTTC
CDR3 protein: CATSEGGQYNEQFF

clone size: NA
J gene: TRBJ2-4
V gene: TRBV7-8
D gene: NA
CDR3 DNA: TGTGCCAGCAGCTTACACGACATCGGGGCCAAAAACATTCAGTACTTC
CDR3 protein: CASSLHDIGAKNIQYF

clone size: few
J gene: TRBJ2-1
V gene: TRBV20-1
D gene: NA
CDR3 DNA: TGCAGTGCTCCATTCTACAATGAGCAGTTCTTC
CDR3 protein: CSAPFYNEQFF

clone size: NA
J gene: TRBJ2-2
V gene: TRBV19
D gene: TRBD1
CDR3 DNA: TGTGCCAGTAGCACAGGGGGCTATTCATCCGGGGAGCTGTTTTTT
CDR3 protein: CASSTGGYSSGELFF

clone size: NA
J gene: TRBJ2-7
V gene: TRBV6-5
D gene: NA
CDR3 DNA: TGTGCCAGCAGTTACGGGCTCTCTTACGAGCAGTACTTC
CDR3 protein: CASSYGLSYEQYF

clone size: NA
J gene: TRBJ2-2
V gene: TRBV12-3/TRBV12-4
D gene: NA
CDR3 DNA: TGTGCCAGCAGTCCGGCAGAGAAAACGAACACCGGGGAGCTGTTTTTT
CDR3 protein: CASSPAEKTNTGELFF

clone size: few
J gene: TRBJ2-7
V gene: TRBV29-1
D gene: NA
CDR3 DNA: TGCAGCGCCCGCCAGTGGGACAAAGGGGTCTACGAGCAGTACTTC
CDR3 protein: CSARQWDKGVYEQYF